A selection of T cell receptor beta chains follows, all from one sample in a study of OX40 agonist ivuxolimab in advanced cancers. Assay used: immunoSEQ multiplex PCR; TCRdb lists only in-frame clones, some missing. The data hold 100,000 to 150,000 clones, with about 90% observed a single time. The specimen comprised CD4+ or CD8+ T cells sorted from blood, sampled in a trial of the OX40 agonist ivuxolimab. The receptors were sampled from an adult with an advanced solid tumor such as melanoma, head and neck, liver or kidney cancer. CDR3s include the opening cysteine and the closing phenylalanine or tryptophan. Each record gives: J gene, V gene, D gene, clone size, CDR3 DNA, CDR3 protein. A D gene is named only where the DNA matches it firmly. A clone size is listed for some rows: how often the clone was seen (once, few, many), or a class if it is expanded.

TRBJ2-5,TRBV19,TRBD1,once,TGTGCCAGTAGTACCCAGACAGGGGGCACGAGAGAGACCCAGTACTTC,CASSTQTGGTRETQYF
TRBJ1-3,TRBV28,-,-,TGTGCCAGCAGTCTCTCCCGAGGGGGGACTGGAAACACCATATATTTT,CASSLSRGGTGNTIYF
TRBJ2-1,TRBV18,TRBD2,once,TGTGCCAGCTCACCAGGGTTCGGAGCGGGAGCTAATGAGCAGTTCTTC,CASSPGFGAGANEQFF
TRBJ2-3,TRBV28,-,-,TGTGCCAGCAGTTTTAAGGCGGGTACGCGCCGGAGGAGTGCAGATACGCAGTATTTT,CASSFKAGTRRRSADTQYF
TRBJ2-1,TRBV19,TRBD2,-,TGTGCCAGTAGTATAGGGGGGACTAGCGGGAGGGCCTACAATGAGCAGTTCTTC,CASSIGGTSGRAYNEQFF
TRBJ2-1,TRBV13,-,-,TGTGCCAGCAGCTCTTACAATGAGCAGTTCTTC,CASSSYNEQFF
TRBJ2-5,TRBV5-3,TRBD1,-,TGTGCCAGAAGCTTAATGTTAGGGACAGAAGAGACCCAGTACTTC,CARSLMLGTEETQYF
TRBJ1-6,TRBV6-5,-,once,TGTGCCAGCAGTTACTCGAGGGTGCCGAGGTCACCCCTCCACTTT,CASSYSRVPRSPLHF
TRBJ2-7,TRBV19,TRBD2,-,TGTGCCAGTAGTATAGATCGGGAACTAGCGGGACTCCACGAGCAGTACTTC,CASSIDRELAGLHEQYF
TRBJ1-2,TRBV19,-,-,TGTGCCAGTAGTATTGGGACTACCAGTTCGTGGGGCTACACCTTC,CASSIGTTSSWGYTF
TRBJ2-3,TRBV5-4,TRBD2,-,TGTGCCAGCAGCTTGGGAGCGGGAGACATGACAGATACGCAGTATTTT,CASSLGAGDMTDTQYF
TRBJ2-7,TRBV7-2,-,-,TGTGCCAGCAGCACCCGGGACCTGGGCTACGAGCAGTACTTC,CASSTRDLGYEQYF
TRBJ2-5,TRBV11-2,-,-,TGTGCCAGCAGCCGGCAAGAGACCCAGTACTTC,CASSRQETQYF
TRBJ2-7,TRBV5-4,-,once,TGTGCCAGCAGCTTGGGAACTAGCTCCTACGAGCAGTACTTC,CASSLGTSSYEQYF
TRBJ1-5,TRBV18,-,-,TGTGCCAGCTCACCTCCTACAGCGCGGAGCAATCAGCCCCAGCATTTT,CASSPPTARSNQPQHF
TRBJ2-2,TRBV7-3,-,-,TGTGCCAGCAGCCCTGGGACGCACCCCGGCGGGGAGCTGTTTTTT,CASSPGTHPGGELFF
TRBJ1-1,TRBV5-1,-,-,TGCGCCAGCAGCTTGGGCGTTACGGGCCAATCAAACACTGAAGCTTTCTTT,CASSLGVTGQSNTEAFF
TRBJ2-7,TRBV10-3,-,-,TGTGCCATCAGATCAGGGCAATTCTACGAGCAGTACTTC,CAIRSGQFYEQYF
TRBJ2-2,TRBV9,-,-,TGTGCCAGCAGCGTAGCTAGCGCGAACACCGGGGAGCTGTTTTTT,CASSVASANTGELFF
TRBJ1-1,TRBV2,TRBD1,-,TGTGCCAGCAGTGTCAGGGGGGCTATCACTGAAGCTTTCTTT,CASSVRGAITEAFF
TRBJ1-5,TRBV6-1,-,-,TGTGCCAGCAGTGTCGGGCCGGACCAGCAGTCCCAGCATTTT,CASSVGPDQQSQHF
TRBJ2-1,TRBV9,-,-,TGTGCCAGCAGCGTAGTGGACAAAACTTACAATGAGCAGTTCTTC,CASSVVDKTYNEQFF
TRBJ2-7,TRBV28,TRBD2,-,TGTGCCAGCAGTTTTAGCGGGAGGGCCGAGCAGTACTTC,CASSFSGRAEQYF
TRBJ1-1,TRBV11-2,-,-,TGTGCCAGCAGCTTCAACCGGTATGAAGCTTTCTTT,CASSFNRYEAFF
TRBJ1-5,TRBV6-5,-,-,TGTGCCAGCAGTTTATCAGGGAATAGCAATCAGCCCCAGCATTTT,CASSLSGNSNQPQHF
TRBJ2-1,TRBV6-5,TRBD2,-,TGTGCCAGCAGTTACGCTGGACTAGCGGGAGCAAATGAGCAGTTCTTC,CASSYAGLAGANEQFF
TRBJ1-2,TRBV7-9,-,-,TGTGCCAGCAGCTATGGGCTCCTCAGAAGGAGCTATGGCTACACCTTC,CASSYGLLRRSYGYTF
TRBJ1-5,TRBV6-5,TRBD1,-,TGTGCCAGCAGTCGACAGGGCGGCAATCAGCCCCAGCATTTT,CASSRQGGNQPQHF
TRBJ2-1,TRBV10-3,TRBD2,-,TGTGCCATCAGTGAGCGTGCTAGCGGGGGGAACAATGAGCAGTTCTTC,CAISERASGGNNEQFF
TRBJ1-1,TRBV28,-,-,TGTGCCAGCAGTTTAACGGTAGGGCTTGGGGCTTTCTTT,CASSLTVGLGAFF
TRBJ2-1,TRBV4-1,TRBD2,-,TGCGCCAGCAGCCAAGAGGGGACTAGCCTGTTGGAGCAGTTCTTC,CASSQEGTSLLEQFF
TRBJ1-1,TRBV18,-,-,TGTGCCAGCTCACCACCTCCCGGGTTGGGGGACACTGAAGCTTTCTTT,CASSPPPGLGDTEAFF
TRBJ2-7,TRBV5-4,-,-,TGTGCCAGCAGCTGGGCCGGGACCTCAAGCGTGCAGTACTTC,CASSWAGTSSVQYF
TRBJ2-7,TRBV7-9,-,-,TGTGCCAGCAGCTTAGCGAATGCCCCCTACGAGCAGTACTTC,CASSLANAPYEQYF
TRBJ2-1,TRBV28,-,-,TGTGCCAGCAGTTTATGGGTCGGGAGCTCCTACAATGAGCAGTTCTTC,CASSLWVGSSYNEQFF
TRBJ2-3,TRBV6-4,TRBD2,-,TGTGCCAAGGGACTAGCGGGAAAGGTAGATACGCAGTATTTT,CAKGLAGKVDTQYF
TRBJ2-3,TRBV7-9,-,-,TGTGCCAGCAGCTTATGGGGCACAGATACGCAGTATTTT,CASSLWGTDTQYF